This is a list of T cell receptor beta chains from one sample in a study of chemoradiotherapy in HPV16-positive cancers. The method was immunoSEQ multiplex PCR; TCRdb's version includes in-frame clones alone and lacks a portion of them. The table includes a few thousand clones, about 92% detected once. The biological material was taken from a patient who underwent chemoradiotherapy. The source of these receptors is a human donor with HPV-associated anogenital cancer. CDR3s include the opening cysteine and the closing phenylalanine or tryptophan. The D gene is left open where the match is weak. Some rows have no size entry. The others give once, few or many, or a class for an expanded clone.

clone_size: NA; cdr3_length: 14; d_call: NA; j_call: TRBJ2-7; v_call: TRBV27; cdr3_nt: TGTGCCAGCAGTTTATCAACAGGGTGGTCCGAGCAGTACTTC; cdr3_aa: CASSLSTGWSEQYF
clone_size: NA; cdr3_length: 15; d_call: TRBD2; j_call: TRBJ2-7; v_call: TRBV6-6; cdr3_nt: TGTGCCAGCAGTTCCCCGGAGCGGGGTACCTACGAGCAGTACTTC; cdr3_aa: CASSSPERGTYEQYF
clone_size: NA; cdr3_length: 14; d_call: NA; j_call: TRBJ2-7; v_call: TRBV6-5; cdr3_nt: TGTGCCAGCAGTTACAATAACCGAGCCTACGAGCAGTACTTC; cdr3_aa: CASSYNNRAYEQYF
clone_size: NA; cdr3_length: 17; d_call: NA; j_call: TRBJ1-2; v_call: TRBV7-9; cdr3_nt: TGTGCCAGCAGCTTAGCTTCGGTACAGTCAACATTCTATGGCTACACCTTC; cdr3_aa: CASSLASVQSTFYGYTF
clone_size: NA; cdr3_length: 19; d_call: NA; j_call: TRBJ1-5; v_call: TRBV4-1; cdr3_nt: NA; cdr3_aa: CASSQDFGAGQYSNQPQHF
clone_size: NA; cdr3_length: 12; d_call: NA; j_call: TRBJ2-1; v_call: TRBV18; cdr3_nt: TGTGCCAGCTCATTGACTTCTAATGAGCAGTTCTTC; cdr3_aa: CASSLTSNEQFF
clone_size: NA; cdr3_length: 14; d_call: NA; j_call: TRBJ2-7; v_call: TRBV30; cdr3_nt: TGTGCCTGGAATATCCGGGGGGCTACGTACGAGCAGTACTTC; cdr3_aa: CAWNIRGATYEQYF
clone_size: NA; cdr3_length: 15; d_call: NA; j_call: TRBJ2-1; v_call: TRBV7-2; cdr3_nt: TGTGCCAGCAGCTTAGGTCTGAGCTCCTACAATGAGCAGTTCTTC; cdr3_aa: CASSLGLSSYNEQFF
clone_size: NA; cdr3_length: 14; d_call: NA; j_call: TRBJ2-5; v_call: TRBV6-1; cdr3_nt: TGTGCCAGCAGTGGGTGGGGGCTTGAAGAGACCCAGTACTTC; cdr3_aa: CASSGWGLEETQYF
clone_size: NA; cdr3_length: 14; d_call: TRBD1; j_call: TRBJ2-7; v_call: TRBV7-6; cdr3_nt: TGTGCCAGCAGCTTGGGGACAGAAGGGTACGAGCAGTACTTC; cdr3_aa: CASSLGTEGYEQYF
clone_size: NA; cdr3_length: 16; d_call: NA; j_call: TRBJ1-5; v_call: TRBV7-9; cdr3_nt: TGTGCCAGCAGCTTAGCGTCGGGGGTTACTCATCAGCCCCAGCATTTT; cdr3_aa: CASSLASGVTHQPQHF
clone_size: NA; cdr3_length: 15; d_call: TRBD1; j_call: TRBJ2-1; v_call: TRBV4-3; cdr3_nt: TGCGCCAGCAGCCAAGATACGGGACAGGGCAATGAGCAGTTCTTC; cdr3_aa: CASSQDTGQGNEQFF
clone_size: NA; cdr3_length: 15; d_call: TRBD1; j_call: TRBJ1-4; v_call: TRBV7-8; cdr3_nt: TGTGCCAGCAGCTTGGGACAGGTGGGGAATGAAAAACTGTTTTTT; cdr3_aa: CASSLGQVGNEKLFF
clone_size: NA; cdr3_length: 12; d_call: NA; j_call: TRBJ1-1; v_call: TRBV7-9; cdr3_nt: TGTGCCAGCCGTGGGGCGAACACTGAAGCTTTCTTT; cdr3_aa: CASRGANTEAFF
clone_size: NA; cdr3_length: 11; d_call: NA; j_call: TRBJ1-1; v_call: TRBV6-4; cdr3_nt: TGTGCCAGCAGCTCCGGGACGATTACTTTCTTT; cdr3_aa: CASSSGTITFF
clone_size: NA; cdr3_length: 15; d_call: NA; j_call: TRBJ2-1; v_call: TRBV5-4; cdr3_nt: TGTGCCAGCAGCCTGTTAGGGGGGCGCTACAATGAGCAGTTCTTC; cdr3_aa: CASSLLGGRYNEQFF
clone_size: NA; cdr3_length: 18; d_call: TRBD1; j_call: TRBJ1-3; v_call: TRBV6-1; cdr3_nt: TGTGCCAGCAGTGAATTGGGGGACAGGCCTTCTTCTGGAAACACCATATATTTT; cdr3_aa: CASSELGDRPSSGNTIYF
clone_size: once; cdr3_length: 14; d_call: NA; j_call: TRBJ2-7; v_call: TRBV18; cdr3_nt: TGTGCCAGCTCACCACCAACAGGTACCTACGAGCAGTACTTC; cdr3_aa: CASSPPTGTYEQYF
clone_size: NA; cdr3_length: 14; d_call: NA; j_call: TRBJ2-7; v_call: TRBV5-1; cdr3_nt: TGCGCCAGCAGCTTTGGGGGTTCTTCCTACGAGCAGTACTTC; cdr3_aa: CASSFGGSSYEQYF
clone_size: NA; cdr3_length: 14; d_call: NA; j_call: TRBJ1-2; v_call: TRBV7-6; cdr3_nt: TGTGCCAGCAGCCTCGAGGCGGTCGGCTATGGCTACACCTTC; cdr3_aa: CASSLEAVGYGYTF
clone_size: once; cdr3_length: 16; d_call: NA; j_call: TRBJ1-2; v_call: TRBV7-2; cdr3_nt: TGTGCCAGCAGCCCTGGGACCGGGGCCCTTCATTATGGCTACACCTTC; cdr3_aa: CASSPGTGALHYGYTF
clone_size: NA; cdr3_length: 13; d_call: NA; j_call: TRBJ2-2; v_call: TRBV5-1; cdr3_nt: TGCGCCAGCAGCTTGGATAGGGCCGGGGAGCTGTTTTTT; cdr3_aa: CASSLDRAGELFF
clone_size: NA; cdr3_length: 14; d_call: NA; j_call: TRBJ1-4; v_call: TRBV9; cdr3_nt: TGTGCCAGCAGCGCACAGGGTTTTAATGAAAAACTGTTTTTT; cdr3_aa: CASSAQGFNEKLFF
clone_size: NA; cdr3_length: 17; d_call: TRBD2; j_call: TRBJ2-3; v_call: TRBV4-3; cdr3_nt: TGCGCCAGCAGCCAAGAAACTAGCGTAGGCTACACAGATACGCAGTATTTT; cdr3_aa: CASSQETSVGYTDTQYF
clone_size: NA; cdr3_length: 13; d_call: NA; j_call: TRBJ1-1; v_call: TRBV19; cdr3_nt: TGTGCCAGTAGTGGGGCTGCATCCACTGAAGCTTTCTTT; cdr3_aa: CASSGAASTEAFF
clone_size: NA; cdr3_length: 14; d_call: TRBD1; j_call: TRBJ1-2; v_call: TRBV6-1; cdr3_nt: TGTGCCAGCAGTGTCCGGGACAGGGGATATGGCTACACCTTC; cdr3_aa: CASSVRDRGYGYTF
clone_size: NA; cdr3_length: 13; d_call: NA; j_call: TRBJ1-2; v_call: TRBV29-1; cdr3_nt: TGCAGCGTTTCACTGGGGTTTAACTATGGCTACACCTTC; cdr3_aa: CSVSLGFNYGYTF
clone_size: NA; cdr3_length: 14; d_call: NA; j_call: TRBJ1-2; v_call: TRBV30; cdr3_nt: TGTGCCTGGAGTGAGGGCATGGGTAACTATGGCTACACCTTC; cdr3_aa: CAWSEGMGNYGYTF
clone_size: NA; cdr3_length: 13; d_call: NA; j_call: TRBJ2-7; v_call: TRBV13; cdr3_nt: TGTGCCAGCAGCCTCGGGGTCTCCTACGAGCAGTACTTC; cdr3_aa: CASSLGVSYEQYF
clone_size: few; cdr3_length: 15; d_call: TRBD1; j_call: TRBJ2-2; v_call: TRBV2; cdr3_nt: TGTGCCAGCACCCTAGACAGGGGGCGAACCGGGGAGCTGTTTTTT; cdr3_aa: CASTLDRGRTGELFF
clone_size: NA; cdr3_length: 12; d_call: NA; j_call: TRBJ2-1; v_call: TRBV10-1; cdr3_nt: TGCGCCAGCAGTGCCTCGGACGGTTCGAAGTTCTTC; cdr3_aa: CASSASDGSKFF
clone_size: NA; cdr3_length: 14; d_call: TRBD1; j_call: TRBJ2-1; v_call: TRBV19; cdr3_nt: TGTGCCAGTAGTCCCACAGGGGGCGCATCCGAGCAGTTCTTC; cdr3_aa: CASSPTGGASEQFF
clone_size: NA; cdr3_length: 14; d_call: NA; j_call: TRBJ1-4; v_call: TRBV11-2; cdr3_nt: TGTGCCAGCAGCTTAGACCCCGGGACGGCCGCACTGTTTTTT; cdr3_aa: CASSLDPGTAALFF
clone_size: NA; cdr3_length: 13; d_call: NA; j_call: TRBJ1-1; v_call: TRBV7-9; cdr3_nt: TGTGCCAGCAGCTATCCAGCGAACACTGAAGCTTTCTTT; cdr3_aa: CASSYPANTEAFF
clone_size: NA; cdr3_length: 12; d_call: NA; j_call: TRBJ2-1; v_call: TRBV4-1; cdr3_nt: TGCGCCAGCAGCCAAGAGTTAGGGCAGCAGTTCTTC; cdr3_aa: CASSQELGQQFF
clone_size: once; cdr3_length: 20; d_call: TRBD2; j_call: TRBJ2-7; v_call: TRBV15; cdr3_nt: TGTGCCACCAGCAGAGATCAGCTAGCGGGGTATTGGGAGGGTCCGGGGGAGCAGTACTTC; cdr3_aa: CATSRDQLAGYWEGPGEQYF
clone_size: NA; cdr3_length: 14; d_call: NA; j_call: TRBJ1-6; v_call: TRBV4-3; cdr3_nt: TGCGCCAGCAGCCAACGGGACGGTAATTCACCCCTCCACTTT; cdr3_aa: CASSQRDGNSPLHF
clone_size: NA; cdr3_length: 15; d_call: NA; j_call: TRBJ2-1; v_call: TRBV28; cdr3_nt: TGTGCCAGCAGTCATAGGGAAATTCGGAACAATGAGCAGTTCTTC; cdr3_aa: CASSHREIRNNEQFF
clone_size: NA; cdr3_length: 14; d_call: NA; j_call: TRBJ1-1; v_call: TRBV7-2; cdr3_nt: TGTGCCAGCAGCCCAGCAGGGATGAACACTGAAGCTTTCTTT; cdr3_aa: CASSPAGMNTEAFF
clone_size: NA; cdr3_length: 14; d_call: NA; j_call: TRBJ1-2; v_call: TRBV6-4; cdr3_nt: TGTGCCAGCAACCGGAGGGTTGGGGACTATGGCTACACCTTC; cdr3_aa: CASNRRVGDYGYTF
clone_size: once; cdr3_length: 14; d_call: NA; j_call: TRBJ2-3; v_call: TRBV28; cdr3_nt: TGTGCCAGCAGCGGGGGCTCTTACACAGATACGCAGTATTTT; cdr3_aa: CASSGGSYTDTQYF
clone_size: NA; cdr3_length: 15; d_call: NA; j_call: TRBJ1-4; v_call: TRBV6-1; cdr3_nt: TGTGCCAGCAGTGGGAGGGCAGGTCTAGATGAAAAACTGTTTTTT; cdr3_aa: CASSGRAGLDEKLFF
clone_size: once; cdr3_length: 13; d_call: NA; j_call: TRBJ2-7; v_call: TRBV11-2; cdr3_nt: TGTGCCAGCAGCTTAGGGGGGGTGAACGAGCAGTACTTC; cdr3_aa: CASSLGGVNEQYF
clone_size: once; cdr3_length: 13; d_call: NA; j_call: TRBJ1-2; v_call: TRBV7-2; cdr3_nt: TGTGCCAGCACCCTGGGGGACTTATATGGCTACACCTTC; cdr3_aa: CASTLGDLYGYTF
clone_size: NA; cdr3_length: 15; d_call: NA; j_call: TRBJ2-1; v_call: TRBV19; cdr3_nt: TGTGCCAGTAGTATAATGGACAGTGGCTACAATGAGCAGTTCTTC; cdr3_aa: CASSIMDSGYNEQFF
clone_size: NA; cdr3_length: 14; d_call: TRBD1; j_call: TRBJ2-3; v_call: TRBV10-3; cdr3_nt: TGTGCCAGCTCGCGACAGGGGCACACAGATACGCAGTATTTT; cdr3_aa: CASSRQGHTDTQYF
clone_size: NA; cdr3_length: 14; d_call: NA; j_call: TRBJ1-5; v_call: TRBV19; cdr3_nt: TGTGCCAGTAGTACAGGAGGGGGTTTATGGCCCCAGCATTTT; cdr3_aa: CASSTGGGLWPQHF
clone_size: NA; cdr3_length: 19; d_call: TRBD1; j_call: TRBJ1-5; v_call: TRBV28; cdr3_nt: TGTGCCAGCAGTTTTGGGCAGGGGGCGATTGAGCGAATGGTCCAGCCCCAGCATTTT; cdr3_aa: CASSFGQGAIERMVQPQHF
clone_size: NA; cdr3_length: 14; d_call: NA; j_call: TRBJ2-6; v_call: TRBV6-1; cdr3_nt: TGTGCCAGCATCCCATATCGGGGGGCCAACGTCCTGACTTTC; cdr3_aa: CASIPYRGANVLTF
clone_size: NA; cdr3_length: 15; d_call: TRBD1; j_call: TRBJ1-1; v_call: TRBV28; cdr3_nt: TGTGCCAGCAGTTTTCAGGGGGCGGTGGGAACTGAAGCTTTCTTT; cdr3_aa: CASSFQGAVGTEAFF
clone_size: NA; cdr3_length: 17; d_call: NA; j_call: TRBJ1-3; v_call: TRBV7-9; cdr3_nt: TGTGCCAGCAGCCCAGGACGGAGGAGCCCCTCTGGAAACACCATATATTTT; cdr3_aa: CASSPGRRSPSGNTIYF
clone_size: NA; cdr3_length: 15; d_call: NA; j_call: TRBJ1-1; v_call: TRBV27; cdr3_nt: TGTGCCAGCAGTTTATCCGGGACGGTGAACACTGAAGCTTTCTTT; cdr3_aa: CASSLSGTVNTEAFF
clone_size: NA; cdr3_length: 14; d_call: NA; j_call: TRBJ2-1; v_call: TRBV6-1; cdr3_nt: TGTGCCAGCAATCCCGGGACCCGTAGAAATCAGCAGTTCTTC; cdr3_aa: CASNPGTRRNQQFF
clone_size: NA; cdr3_length: 14; d_call: NA; j_call: TRBJ2-3; v_call: TRBV5-1; cdr3_nt: TGCGCCAGCAGCTTACAGGTGTCCACAGATACGCAGTATTTT; cdr3_aa: CASSLQVSTDTQYF
clone_size: NA; cdr3_length: 15; d_call: TRBD1; j_call: TRBJ1-5; v_call: TRBV15; cdr3_nt: TGTGCCACCACCACCGGGACAGGTAGCAATCAGCCCCAGCATTTT; cdr3_aa: CATTTGTGSNQPQHF
clone_size: NA; cdr3_length: 13; d_call: TRBD1; j_call: TRBJ1-1; v_call: TRBV19; cdr3_nt: TGTGCCAGTAAACCGGGACAGGGAAATGAAGCTTTCTTT; cdr3_aa: CASKPGQGNEAFF
clone_size: NA; cdr3_length: 15; d_call: TRBD2; j_call: TRBJ2-1; v_call: TRBV5-1; cdr3_nt: TGCGCCAGCAGCTCTACTAGCGGGGGGGCACGCGAGCAGTTCTTC; cdr3_aa: CASSSTSGGAREQFF
clone_size: once; cdr3_length: 13; d_call: NA; j_call: TRBJ1-5; v_call: TRBV30; cdr3_nt: TGTGCCTGGAGAAAGGCAGGAGAGGGGCCCCAGCATTTT; cdr3_aa: CAWRKAGEGPQHF
clone_size: NA; cdr3_length: 13; d_call: TRBD1; j_call: TRBJ1-1; v_call: TRBV29-1; cdr3_nt: TGCAGCGTGTTACAGGGGCTTCTCACTGAAGCTTTCTTT; cdr3_aa: CSVLQGLLTEAFF
clone_size: NA; cdr3_length: 17; d_call: NA; j_call: TRBJ2-1; v_call: TRBV11-3; cdr3_nt: TGTGCCAGCAGCTTAGGACCCCCAGAGACGACACGCAATGAGCAGTTCTTC; cdr3_aa: CASSLGPPETTRNEQFF